The 32 T cell receptor beta chains in this list originate from one sample, sequenced in a study of response to subunit inactivated influenza vaccine. TCRdb re-called the RT-PCR reads through MiXCR, storing one row per CDR3 protein. The table has approximately 500,000 distinct CDR3 sequences, 20% to 25% seen once. The sample also formed part of further work on T cells expressing NK-cell markers. This second study says: Scientists made TCR beta cDNA using 5'RACE template switching with UMIs.

The material sequenced was CD4+ T cells sorted from PBMCs, taken about 12 days after vaccination. These receptors all come from a man aged 50-59 years who received an inactivated influenza vaccine.

V and J are TRBV3-1 and TRBJ1-1, with D possibly matching TRBD1 (6 bases). V was trimmed by 8 bases and J by 0 bases, leaving 10 bases between them. Germline CDR1 is LGHDT and CDR2 is YNNKEL (reference sequence). This CDR3 region has 13 residues. The CDR3 spells CASRRGMNTEAFF. CDR3 bases: TGTGCCAGCCGCAGGGGCATGAACACTGAAGCTTTCTTT.

The chain is built from TRBV2 and TRBJ2-1; 7 positions agree with TRBD2. The CDR3 is made up of 15 amino acids. The V gene end was trimmed by 6 bases and the J gene end by 6 bases; junction bases not matched to a gene: 11. Germline V gene sequence: CDR1 SNHLY, CDR2 FYNNEI. In DNA, the CDR3 is TGTGCCAGCAGGGTCCGGGACTATGGTTTCAATGAGCAGTTCTTC. It specifies CASRVRDYGFNEQFF.

This clonotype was counted a few times. The chain recombines TRBV4-1 with TRBJ2-2; D may match TRBD1 or TRBD2 (5 bases each). Trimming pared 5 bases from V and 3 bases from J, leaving 19 bases between. CDR3 length: 17 amino acids. Germline assignment: CDR1 MGHRA and CDR2 YSYEKL. The CDR3 here is CASSGEQGKGYTGELFF. CDR3 in DNA: TGCGCCAGCAGCGGGGAGCAGGGAAAGGGATACACCGGGGAGCTGTTTTTT.

The V call is TRBV7-2, the J call TRBJ2-3, with D unclear. The germline V and J ends were trimmed by 3 bases and 3 bases, with 7 bases remaining between them. Germline CDR1 SGHTA, CDR2 FQGNSA. The CDR3 covers 13 residues. In DNA, the CDR3 is TGTGCCAGCAGCTTCAGAGTAACAGATACGCAGTATTTT. The encoded protein is CASSFRVTDTQYF.

This clonotype was seen just once. The chain employs TRBV7-9 and TRBJ2-5; 10 bases agree with TRBD2. Germline CDR1 and CDR2: SEHNR and FQNEAQ (reference sequence). This CDR3 contains 15 residues. The V gene end was trimmed by 6 bases and the J gene end by 5 bases; junction bases not matched to a gene: 9. CDR3 in amino acids: CASRESGRASETQYF. For the CDR3, the DNA is TGTGCCAGCAGAGAAAGCGGGAGGGCCTCGGAGACCCAGTACTTC.

This clonotype was found a few times. The chain is built from TRBV19 and TRBJ2-7, with 10 bases matching TRBD2. The length of the CDR3 is 20 residues. Trimming removed 5 bases from V and 3 bases from J; junction bases left unmatched: 22. Per germline, CDR1 LNHDA and CDR2 SQIVND (reference sequence). The CDR3 DNA reads TGTGCCAGTAGTCGTAGCGGGAGGCAATGGGGGAGCCCCCCAAACTACGAGCAGTACTTC. As protein: CASSRSGRQWGSPPNYEQYF. The full variable domain, in which reference TRBV19 and TRBJ2-7 provide the parts outside the CDR3, is DGGITQSPKYLFRKEGQNVTLSCEQNLNHDAMYWYRQDPGQGLRLIYYSQIVNDFQKGDIAEGYSVSREKKESFPLTVTSAQKNPTAFYLCASSRSGRQWGSPPNYEQYFGPGTRLTVT.

In its sample, this clonotype was seen a few times. The chain combines TRBV12-3 or TRBV12-4 with TRBJ2-7; D is possibly TRBD2 (7 bases). The CDR3 contains 13 residues. V lost 7 bases, J lost 5 bases, and 15 bases lay in between. The CDR3 coding sequence is TGTGCCAGCACCCTACGGGGGGCGAACGAGCAGTACTTC. Translated, it gives CASTLRGANEQYF.

The chain combines TRBV5-1 with TRBJ1-4, with D unclear. The CDR3 consists of 14 residues. Germline CDR1 reads SGHRS; CDR2 reads YFSETQ. The germline V and J ends were trimmed by 4 bases and 8 bases, with 15 bases remaining between them. The CDR3 region has the DNA TGCGCCAGCAGCCCCGGCGGATCGGTGGAAAAACTGTTTTTT. Protein: CASSPGGSVEKLFF.

This clonotype has more than one count but fewer than ten. The rearrangement uses TRBV7-2 and TRBJ2-1; TRBD2 might be the D (6 bases). CDR1 and CDR2 from the germline V gene are SGHTA and FQGNSA. This CDR3 has 13 residues. Trimming left V 2 bases short and J 10 bases short, with 12 bases between. In DNA form, the CDR3 reads TGTGCCAGCAGCTTATGGGGGGAGACGGAGCAGTTCTTC. Encoded protein: CASSLWGETEQFF.

The chain joins TRBV11-2 to TRBJ2-5, with 8 positions matching TRBD1. The CDR3 runs 13 residues. CDR1 is SGHAT and CDR2 is FQNNGV in the germline V gene. J was trimmed by 7 bases and V by 3 bases; bases with no gene match: 4. CDR3 bases: TGTGCCAGCAGCTTGGGACAGGAAATGACCCAGTACTTC. Its protein product is CASSLGQEMTQYF.

V is TRBV19 and J is TRBJ2-2; D unclear. This CDR3 has 15 residues. Trimming cost V 3 bases and J 4 bases, with 12 bases left between them. Germline V gene lookup returns CDR1 LNHDA and CDR2 SQIVND (reference sequence). The CDR3 DNA sequence: TGTGCCAGTAGTATTCCGGGTCAGATCACCGGGGAGCTGTTTTTT. It is translated as CASSIPGQITGELFF.

J is TRBJ1-5 and V is TRBV7-9; perhaps TRBD1 as D (6 bases). The length of the CDR3 is 13 residues. V was clipped by 10 bases and J by 5 bases, with 15 bases between them. CDR1 SEHNR and CDR2 FQNEAQ come from the germline V gene (reference sequence). The CDR3 sequence: CATSPGGDQPQHF. Written as DNA, the CDR3 is TGTGCCACCAGTCCTGGGGGCGATCAGCCCCAGCATTTT.

The sample holds a few counts of this clonotype. The rearrangement joins TRBV5-1 to TRBJ2-1, with D perhaps matching TRBD2 (7 bases). The CDR3 spans 14 residues. The V gene lost 4 bases and the J gene lost 7 bases, with 15 bases spanning the gap. Per germline, CDR1 SGHRS and CDR2 YFSETQ. DNA for the CDR3: TGCGCCAGCAGCCGGGGGGCCCGTGGGAATGAGCAGTTCTTC. It specifies CASSRGARGNEQFF.

The chain employs TRBV11-1 and TRBJ2-5; 11 bases line up with TRBD2. This CDR3 is built from 15 residues. Germline lookup yields CDR1 SGHAT and CDR2 FQDESV (reference sequence). The J segment lost 6 bases and the V segment lost 5 bases, leaving 8 bases of the junction unmatched. CDR3 nucleotides: TGTGCCAGCAGCCATAGCGGGAGGGCCGGGAAGACCCAGTACTTC. Translating gives CASSHSGRAGKTQYF.

The chain has TRBV7-2 and TRBJ2-7; the match to TRBD2 covers 14 bases. J gave up 6 bases and V 3 bases, and 4 bases lay outside the gene matches. This CDR3 contains 15 residues. From germline, CDR1 is SGHTA and CDR2 FQGNSA. This chain's CDR3 is CASSLTSGGAGEQYF. The DNA for the CDR3 is TGTGCCAGCAGCTTGACTAGCGGGGGGGCGGGCGAGCAGTACTTC.

This clonotype occurred a few times. This chain links TRBV20-1 with TRBJ2-7; TRBD2 aligns across 9 bases. Germline-derived CDR1 and CDR2 are DFQATT and SNEGSKA (reference sequence). The CDR3 consists of 16 residues. Trimming removed 3 bases from V and 5 bases from J; junction bases left unmatched: 14. The CDR3: CSAREYESGRIHEQYF. The CDR3 nucleotides read TGCAGTGCTAGGGAGTATGAAAGCGGGAGGATCCACGAGCAGTACTTC.

This clonotype was recorded many times. One end of the junction does not line up with germline, which may come from a read error. The rearrangement joins TRBV29-1 to TRBJ2-5, with D uncertain. The CDR3 runs 12 residues. Germline V lookup: CDR1 SQVTM, CDR2 ANQGSEA. CDR3 region: CSVQEHQETQYF. CDR3 DNA: TGCAGCGTTCAAGAACACCAAGAGACCCAGTACTTC.

This clonotype was seen ten or more times. This chain joins TRBV5-6 and TRBJ2-5; D not certain. The CDR3 has 15 residues. V was cut by 4 bases and J by 2 bases, with 15 bases left in between. Per germline, CDR1 SGHDT and CDR2 YYEEEE. The CDR3 spells CASSQKVWFQETQYF. DNA for the CDR3: TGTGCCAGCAGCCAGAAGGTCTGGTTTCAAGAGACCCAGTACTTC.

A note on this clonotype: One end of the junction does not line up with germline, which may come from a read error. The rearrangement links TRBV27 to TRBJ2-1; the match to TRBD2 covers 8 bases. The CDR3 extends over 15 amino acids. The germline gives CDR1 MNHEY, CDR2 SMNVEV (reference sequence). The CDR3 region has the DNA TGTTCCAGCAGTTCCGGGAGTAGCGGGAACAATGGGCAGTTCTTC. It codes for CSSSSGSSGNNGQFF.

This clonotype was counted at least ten times. The chain uses TRBV4-2 and TRBJ2-7; 10 bases align to TRBD1. There are 12 residues in the CDR3. V lost 8 bases to trimming and J lost 6 bases; unmatched junction nucleotides: 4. The germline V gene has CDR1 LGHNA and CDR2 YNFKEQ. CDR3 sequence: CASSGQGGEQYF. For the CDR3, the DNA is TGTGCCAGCTCTGGACAGGGGGGCGAGCAGTACTTC.

This chain joins TRBV15 and TRBJ2-3, with D unresolved. Trimming took 1 base from V and 3 from J, leaving 14 bases between them. CDR1 is LNHNV and CDR2 is YYDKDF in the germline V gene (reference sequence). The CDR3 has 16 residues. CDR3 DNA: TGTGCCACCAGCAGAGGAATAGGGTTTCTGACAGATACGCAGTATTTT. Translation gives CATSRGIGFLTDTQYF.

This sequence joins TRBV12-3 or TRBV12-4 and TRBJ2-5; no clear D. The ends were cut back, 3 bases at V and 2 bases at J, with 7 bases in the middle. The CDR3 covers 13 residues. CDR3 sequence: CASSFAQQETQYF. The CDR3 DNA reads TGTGCCAGCAGTTTCGCACAGCAAGAGACCCAGTACTTC.

This clonotype has only a few counts. Here the CDR3 reads CASSYGLAGGRRTDTQYF. DNA of the CDR3: TGTGCCAGCAGTTATGGACTAGCGGGAGGTAGGCGCACAGATACGCAGTATTTT. The rearrangement uses TRBV6-5 and TRBJ2-3; TRBD2 matches 14 bases. This CDR3 contains 18 residues. Germline CDR1 reads MNHEY; CDR2 reads SVGAGI. With V trimmed by 3 bases and J by 1 base, 6 bases remained unmatched.

The chain recombines TRBV27 with TRBJ2-5; possible D gene TRBD2, 5 bases. CDR3 length: 14 amino acids. Germline assignment: CDR1 MNHEY and CDR2 SMNVEV (reference sequence). Trimming pared 1 base from V and 5 bases from J, leaving 11 bases between. In nucleotides, the CDR3 is TGTGCCAGCAGTTTATTATCCGGGATTGAGACCCAGTACTTC. This sequence encodes CASSLLSGIETQYF.

The CDR3 here is CASRNRDFTDTQYF. CDR3 coding DNA: TGTGCCAGCAGGAACCGGGATTTCACAGATACGCAGTATTTT. The chain links TRBV6-2 or TRBV6-3 to TRBJ2-3, with D tentatively TRBD2 (5 bases). The CDR3 extends over 14 amino acids. Trimming removed 6 bases from V and 2 bases from J, with 12 bases in between. CDR1 is MNHEY, CDR2 SVGEGT, per germline.

V is TRBV7-9 and J is TRBJ1-2; D is ambiguous. The CDR3 contains 15 residues. V gave up 3 bases and J gave up 0 bases, with 11 bases separating them. CDR1 is SEHNR and CDR2 is FQNEAQ in the germline V gene (reference sequence). CDR3 sequence: CASSLTIFTNYGYTF. The CDR3 DNA is TGTGCCAGCAGCTTGACTATTTTCACTAACTATGGCTACACCTTC.

This clonotype showed up just a few times. V and J are TRBV6-1 and TRBJ2-7; TRBD1 might be the D (6 bases). Trimming stripped 6 bases from V and 2 bases from J, with 17 bases between. The CDR3 consists of 15 residues. Germline CDR1 and CDR2: MNHNS and SASEGT. This CDR3 reads CASSRDRTDAYEQYF. In nucleotides, the CDR3 is TGTGCCAGCAGCCGCGATCGGACAGACGCCTACGAGCAGTACTTC.

This clonotype was recorded a few times. The CDR3 loop is CASSSQWGQPQHF. CDR3 nucleotide sequence: TGCGCCAGCAGCTCTCAGTGGGGACAGCCCCAGCATTTT. V and J are TRBV5-1 and TRBJ1-5; the D is unclear. The CDR3 spans 13 residues. Germline loops: CDR1 SGHRS, CDR2 YFSETQ. Trimming shortened V by 3 bases and J by 7 bases, and 11 bases separated the two germline ends.

J is TRBJ2-3 and V is TRBV28; 11 positions agree with TRBD2. With V trimmed by 8 bases and J by 1 base, 11 bases remained unmatched. CDR1 and CDR2 (germline): MDHEN, SYDVKM. The CDR3 consists of 17 residues. This CDR3 is CASGLGTSGPGTDTQYF. CDR3 nucleotide sequence: TGTGCCAGCGGCCTAGGGACTAGCGGCCCTGGCACAGATACGCAGTATTTT. The whole variable domain, remainder taken from reference TRBV28 and TRBJ2-3, is DVKVTQSSRYLVKRTGEKVFLECVQDMDHENMFWYRQDPGLGLRLIYFSYDVKMKEKGDIPEGYSVSREKKERFSLILESASTNQTSMYLCASGLGTSGPGTDTQYFGPGTRLTVL.

The gene calls are TRBV19 and TRBJ2-3; D possibly corresponds to TRBD1 (8 bases). V lost 5 bases to trimming and J lost 1 base, with 13 bases between them. CDR1 is LNHDA, CDR2 SQIVND, per germline (reference sequence). The CDR3 is 15 amino acids. CDR3 in DNA: TGTGCCAGTAGTCCTACAGGGGGGGGCACAGATACGCAGTATTTT. This gives the protein CASSPTGGGTDTQYF. Full variable domain (remainder filled in from reference TRBV19 and TRBJ2-3): DGGITQSPKYLFRKEGQNVTLSCEQNLNHDAMYWYRQDPGQGLRLIYYSQIVNDFQKGDIAEGYSVSREKKESFPLTVTSAQKNPTAFYLCASSPTGGGTDTQYFGPGTRLTVL.

The rearrangement uses TRBV3-1 and TRBJ2-5, with TRBD2 identical over 13 bases. This CDR3 has 19 residues. The ends lost 6 bases at V and 5 bases at J; junction bases unmatched: 18. Germline V gene sequence: CDR1 LGHDT, CDR2 YNNKEL (reference sequence). CDR3: CASSRRGTSGVTYTETQYF. CDR3 nucleotides: TGTGCCAGCAGTCGTAGGGGGACTAGCGGGGTAACCTACACGGAGACCCAGTACTTC.

The CDR3 region has the DNA TGCAGCCTACTAGCGGGAGGGCCGTCCGATACGCAGTATTTT. This codes for CSLLAGGPSDTQYF. This chain uses TRBV29-1 with TRBJ2-3; 13 bases match TRBD2. The ends lost 8 bases at V and 6 bases at J; junction bases unmatched: 8. The CDR3 extends over 14 amino acids. The V gene's germline CDR1 is SQVTM and CDR2 ANQGSEA.